Each of the 3 T cell receptor beta chains below was sequenced from the same sample in a study of blood T cell dynamics during melanoma immunotherapy. As to time point: pre-treatment baseline. Only in-frame clones appear in the TCRdb table, and some are missing; sequencing was by immunoSEQ multiplex PCR. Of over 6,500 clones listed, over 70% are singletons. The source was blood, collected from a patient treated with checkpoint blockade. These receptors came from a human donor with melanoma. Some clones in this sample may be carry-over from other donors' samples.

The J gene is TRBJ2-1, the V gene TRBV5-1; TRBD1 agrees at 7 bases. V lost 4 bases to trimming and J lost 6 bases; unmatched junction nucleotides: 13. This CDR3 contains 16 residues. Germline V gene sequence: CDR1 SGHRS, CDR2 YFSETQ. CDR3 loop: CASSVPGTDPSNEQFF. CDR3 sequence (DNA): TGCGCCAGCAGCGTGCCAGGGACAGACCCTTCCAATGAGCAGTTCTTC.

The chain has TRBV4-2 and TRBJ1-1, with 7 bases identical to TRBD1. V trimming: 1 base; J trimming: 8 bases; junction bases outside the gene matches: 7. The CDR3 is made up of 14 amino acids. Germline V gene lookup returns CDR1 LGHNA and CDR2 YNFKEQ. The CDR3 sequence is CASSQVTGNLEAFF. For the CDR3, the DNA is TGTGCCAGCAGCCAAGTGACAGGGAACCTAGAAGCTTTCTTT.

The chain employs TRBV7-8 and TRBJ2-2; 8 bases are shared with TRBD2. V shed 4 bases, J shed 2 bases, and the junction held 12 bases outside the gene matches. Germline lookup yields CDR1 SGHVS and CDR2 FQNEAQ. The CDR3 sequence is 18 residues long. CDR3 residues: CASSSPGGGGGNTGELFF. The CDR3 nucleotides are TGTGCCAGCAGCTCCCCCGGGGGGGGCGGGGGTAACACCGGGGAGCTGTTTTTT.